The TCR beta chain described here comes from a study of beta chain features in type 1 diabetes. Background on the study: The patient and healthy donor groups were comparable for age, gender and cell yields.

Notes on the study in general: Shorter TCRB CDR3s, moderately but significantly so, were found in Type 1 diabetes patients in all four CD4+ subsets. The naive, central memory and Treg TCRB repertoires looked more alike in patients than they did in healthy donors.

V lost 0 bases and J 4 bases, leaving 13 bases between the germline ends. CDR3 size: 16 residues. Per germline, CDR1 LGHNA and CDR2 YNFKEQ. Reverse transcribing all isolated RNA meant expressed TCRB transcripts were sequenced. Sequencing was performed with immunoSEQ multiplex PCR; in TCRdb, only in-frame clones are kept and a portion is missing. In the table there are 550,000 to 850,000 clones, 13% of which are singletons. As regards this clone: As yet, its antigen is unknown.

The specimen was naive CD4+ T cells from blood. The chain couples TRBV4-2 to TRBJ1-3, with D possibly matching TRBD1 (6 bases). The receptor was isolated from a young man with type 1 diabetes. The CDR3 reads CASSQESMDRGNTIYF. The CDR3 coding sequence is TGTGCCAGCAGCCAAGAAAGTATGGACAGAGGAAACACCATATATTTT.